This TCR beta chain came from a study of identical twins. Findings of the study overall: Out-of-frame alpha sequences common to twins exhibited an excess of low generation probability. Findings came from cross-sectional statistics, without long-term follow-up of donors.

The CDR3 spans 14 residues. The germline gives CDR1 SGHVS, CDR2 FQNEAQ. Trimming took off 8 bases at V and 5 bases at J, with 17 bases between the two ends. MiXCR, applied by TCRdb to the 5' RACE reads, yields one record per CDR3 protein. The data contain 500,000 to 550,000 distinct CDR3 sequences, around 20% of them singletons. Notes on this clonotype: Its matching antigen is unknown.

The same data also went into a second study, on T cells expressing NK-cell markers. This second report adds: Out of eight donors sequenced, seven tested HCMV-seropositive and the remaining one seronegative.

This receptor was taken from a woman between 18 and 29 years old in good health. The gene calls are TRBV7-8 and TRBJ2-3, with D perhaps matching TRBD2 (6 bases). The sample comprised CD4+ T cells sorted from blood. The CDR3 here is CASGRAGRRDTQYF. CDR3 sequence (DNA): TGTGCCAGCGGCAGGGCGGGGCGCCGAGATACGCAGTATTTT.